Listed here are 2 T cell receptor beta chains from one sample, sequenced in a study of T-cell reconstitution after alpha-beta-depleted transplantation in children. Unique molecular identifiers were used to barcode this TCRbeta library. TCRdb passed the PCR reads through MiXCR, listing each CDR3 protein once. The sample shows 200,000 to 250,000 distinct CDR3 sequences, 12% of them seen only once. The sample here was PBMCs from the stem cell graft donor, taken from the stem cell graft. These receptor sequences come from a human donor who donated a stem cell graft to a child with acute lymphoblastic leukemia.

The chain uses TRBV4-3 and TRBJ2-2; D not resolved. The CDR3 is made up of 15 amino acids. CDR1 LGHNA and CDR2 YSLEER come from the germline V gene. Between the trimmed V and J ends, which lost 1 base and 3 bases, there was a span of 9 bases. In DNA form, the CDR3 reads TGCGCCAGCAGCCAAGTCACAGCTTACACCGGGGAGCTGTTTTTT. Amino acids: CASSQVTAYTGELFF.

This clonotype was seen at least ten times. The J gene is TRBJ1-6, the V gene TRBV6-5; weak D call: TRBD1 (5 bases). The germline CDR1 and CDR2 sequences are MNHEY and SVGAGI. V dropped 3 bases and J dropped 6 bases, with 9 bases sitting between them. CDR3 length equals 14 residues. The CDR3, as DNA: TGTGCCAGCAGTTATCAGGGTTTTAATTCACCCCTCCACTTT. Translated, it gives CASSYQGFNSPLHF.